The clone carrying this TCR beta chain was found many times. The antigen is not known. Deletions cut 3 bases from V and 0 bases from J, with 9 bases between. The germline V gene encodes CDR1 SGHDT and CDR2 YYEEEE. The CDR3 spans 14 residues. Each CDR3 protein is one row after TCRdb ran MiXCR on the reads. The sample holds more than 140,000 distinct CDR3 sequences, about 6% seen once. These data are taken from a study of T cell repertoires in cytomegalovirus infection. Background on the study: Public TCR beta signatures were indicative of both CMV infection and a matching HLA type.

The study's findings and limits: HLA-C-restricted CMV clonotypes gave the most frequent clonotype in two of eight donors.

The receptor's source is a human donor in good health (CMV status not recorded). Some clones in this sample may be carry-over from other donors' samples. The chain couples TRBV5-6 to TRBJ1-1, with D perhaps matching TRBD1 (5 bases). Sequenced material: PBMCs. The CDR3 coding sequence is TGTGCCAGCAGCTACGCGGGGGTGAACACTGAAGCTTTCTTT. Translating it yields CASSYAGVNTEAFF.